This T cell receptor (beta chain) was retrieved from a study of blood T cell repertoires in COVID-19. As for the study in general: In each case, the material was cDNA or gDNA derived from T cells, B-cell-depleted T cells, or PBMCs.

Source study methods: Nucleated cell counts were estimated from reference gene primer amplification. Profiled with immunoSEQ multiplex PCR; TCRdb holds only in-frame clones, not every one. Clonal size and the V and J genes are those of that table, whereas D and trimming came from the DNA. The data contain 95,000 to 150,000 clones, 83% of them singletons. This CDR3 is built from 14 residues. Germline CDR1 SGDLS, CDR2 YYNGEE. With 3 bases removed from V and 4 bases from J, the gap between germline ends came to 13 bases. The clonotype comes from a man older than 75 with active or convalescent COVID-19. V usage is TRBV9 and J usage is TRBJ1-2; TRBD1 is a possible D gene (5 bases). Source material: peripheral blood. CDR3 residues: CASSASLGGYGYTF. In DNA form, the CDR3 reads TGTGCCAGCAGCGCGTCCCTCGGGGGCTATGGCTACACCTTC.